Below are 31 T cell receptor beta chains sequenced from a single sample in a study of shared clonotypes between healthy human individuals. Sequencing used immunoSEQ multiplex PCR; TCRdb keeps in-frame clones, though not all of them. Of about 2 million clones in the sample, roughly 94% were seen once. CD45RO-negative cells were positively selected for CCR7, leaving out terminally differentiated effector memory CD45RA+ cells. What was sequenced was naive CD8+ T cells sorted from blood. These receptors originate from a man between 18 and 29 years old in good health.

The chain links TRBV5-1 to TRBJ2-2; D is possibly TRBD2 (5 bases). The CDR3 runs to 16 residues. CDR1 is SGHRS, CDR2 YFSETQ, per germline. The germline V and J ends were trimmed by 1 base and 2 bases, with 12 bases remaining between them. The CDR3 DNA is TGCGCCAGCAGCTTGTTCCTAGCCTCTAACACCGGGGAGCTGTTTTTT. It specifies CASSLFLASNTGELFF.

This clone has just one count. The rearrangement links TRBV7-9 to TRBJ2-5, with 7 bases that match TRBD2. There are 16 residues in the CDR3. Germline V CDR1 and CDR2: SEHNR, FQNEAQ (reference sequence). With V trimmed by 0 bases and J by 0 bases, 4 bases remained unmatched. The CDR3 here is CASSLATLADQETQYF. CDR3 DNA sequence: TGTGCCAGCAGCTTAGCGACCCTAGCGGACCAAGAGACCCAGTACTTC.

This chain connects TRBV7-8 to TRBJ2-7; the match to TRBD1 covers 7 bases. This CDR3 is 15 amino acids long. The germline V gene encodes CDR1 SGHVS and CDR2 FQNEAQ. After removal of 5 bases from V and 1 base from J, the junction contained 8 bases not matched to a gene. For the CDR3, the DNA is TGTGCCAGCAGCACCCCCGGGACAGCTTCCTACGAGCAGTACTTC. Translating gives CASSTPGTASYEQYF.

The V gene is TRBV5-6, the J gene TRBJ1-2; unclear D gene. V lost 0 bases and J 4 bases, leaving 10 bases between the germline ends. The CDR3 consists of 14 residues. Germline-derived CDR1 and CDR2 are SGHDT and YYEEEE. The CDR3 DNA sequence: TGTGCCAGCAGCTTGGAGCGAGGGTTCTATGGCTACACCTTC. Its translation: CASSLERGFYGYTF.

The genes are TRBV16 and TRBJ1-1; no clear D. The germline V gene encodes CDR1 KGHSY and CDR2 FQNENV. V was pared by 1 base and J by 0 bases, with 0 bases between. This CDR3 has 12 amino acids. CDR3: CASSQLNTEAFF. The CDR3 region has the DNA TGTGCCAGCAGCCAATTGAACACTGAAGCTTTCTTT.

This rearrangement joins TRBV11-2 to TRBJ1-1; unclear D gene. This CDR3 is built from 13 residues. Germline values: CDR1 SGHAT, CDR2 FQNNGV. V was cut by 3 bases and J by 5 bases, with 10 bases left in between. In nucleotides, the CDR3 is TGTGCCAGCAGCTTGGAGGTGGAAACTGAAGCTTTCTTT. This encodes CASSLEVETEAFF.

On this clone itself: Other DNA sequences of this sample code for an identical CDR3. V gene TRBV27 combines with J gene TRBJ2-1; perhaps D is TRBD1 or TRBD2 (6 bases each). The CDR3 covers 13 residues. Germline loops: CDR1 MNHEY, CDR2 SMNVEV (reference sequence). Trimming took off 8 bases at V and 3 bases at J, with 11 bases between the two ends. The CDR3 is CASEGGGYNEQFF. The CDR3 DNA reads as TGTGCCAGCGAGGGGGGTGGCTACAATGAGCAGTTCTTC.

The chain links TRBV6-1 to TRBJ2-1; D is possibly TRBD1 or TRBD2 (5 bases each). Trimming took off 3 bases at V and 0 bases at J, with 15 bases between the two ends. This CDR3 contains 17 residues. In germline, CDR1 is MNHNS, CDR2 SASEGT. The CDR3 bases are TGTGCCAGCAGTGACGGGGACGGGGTGAGCTCCTACAATGAGCAGTTCTTC. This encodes CASSDGDGVSSYNEQFF.

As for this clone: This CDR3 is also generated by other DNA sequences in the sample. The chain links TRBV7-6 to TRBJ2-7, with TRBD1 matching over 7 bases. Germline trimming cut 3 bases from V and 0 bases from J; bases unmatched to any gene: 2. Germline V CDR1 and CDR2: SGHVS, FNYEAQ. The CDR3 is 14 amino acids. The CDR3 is CASSLGDSSYEQYF. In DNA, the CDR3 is TGTGCCAGCAGCTTGGGGGACAGCTCCTACGAGCAGTACTTC.

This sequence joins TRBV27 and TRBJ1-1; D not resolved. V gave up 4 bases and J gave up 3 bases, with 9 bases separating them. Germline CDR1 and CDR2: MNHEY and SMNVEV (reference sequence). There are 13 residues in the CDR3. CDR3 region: CASSSPGYTEAFF. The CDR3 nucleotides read TGTGCCAGCAGTTCCCCCGGGTACACTGAAGCTTTCTTT.

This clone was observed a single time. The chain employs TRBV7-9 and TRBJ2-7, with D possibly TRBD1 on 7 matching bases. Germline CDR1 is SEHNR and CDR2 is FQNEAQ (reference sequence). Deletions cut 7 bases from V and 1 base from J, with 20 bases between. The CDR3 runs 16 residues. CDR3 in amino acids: CASTETQGGLSYEQYF. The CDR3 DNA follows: TGTGCCAGCACCGAAACCCAGGGGGGTCTTTCCTACGAGCAGTACTTC. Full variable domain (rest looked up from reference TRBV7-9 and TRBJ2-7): DTGVSQNPRHKITKRGQNVTFRCDPISEHNRLYWYRQTLGQGPEFLTYFQNEAQLEKSRLLSDRFSAERPKGSFSTLEIQRTEQGDSAMYLCASTETQGGLSYEQYFGPGTRLTVT.

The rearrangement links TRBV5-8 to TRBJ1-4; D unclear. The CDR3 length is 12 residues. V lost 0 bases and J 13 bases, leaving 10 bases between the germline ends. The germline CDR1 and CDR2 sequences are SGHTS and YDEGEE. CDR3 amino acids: CASSLADGLLFF. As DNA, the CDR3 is TGTGCCAGCAGCTTGGCTGACGGTCTACTGTTTTTT. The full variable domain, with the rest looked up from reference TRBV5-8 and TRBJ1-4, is EAGVTQSPTHLIKTRGQQATLRCSPISGHTSVYWYQQALGLGLQFLLWYDEGEERNRGNFPPRFSGRQFPNYSSELNVNALELEDSALYLCASSLADGLLFFGSGTQLSVL.

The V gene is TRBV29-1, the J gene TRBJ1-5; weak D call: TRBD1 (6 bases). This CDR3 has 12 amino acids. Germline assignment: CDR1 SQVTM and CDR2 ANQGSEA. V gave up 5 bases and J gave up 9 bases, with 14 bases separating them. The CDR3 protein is CSVHPEGGPQHF. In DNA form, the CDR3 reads TGCAGCGTTCACCCGGAGGGGGGGCCCCAGCATTTT.

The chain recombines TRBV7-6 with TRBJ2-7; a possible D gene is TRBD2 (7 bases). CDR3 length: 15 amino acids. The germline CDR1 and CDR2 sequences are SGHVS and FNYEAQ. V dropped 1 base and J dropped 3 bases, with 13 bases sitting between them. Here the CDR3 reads CASSLDGGGYYEQYF. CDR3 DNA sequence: TGTGCCAGCAGCTTAGACGGCGGGGGCTACTACGAGCAGTACTTC.

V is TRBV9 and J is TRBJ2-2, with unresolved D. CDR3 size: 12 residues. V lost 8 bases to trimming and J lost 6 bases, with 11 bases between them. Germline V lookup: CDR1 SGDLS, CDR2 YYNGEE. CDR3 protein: CASSRRPGELFF. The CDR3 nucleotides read TGTGCCAGTAGTCGCAGGCCCGGGGAGCTGTTTTTT. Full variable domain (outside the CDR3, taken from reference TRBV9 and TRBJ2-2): DSGVTQTPKHLITATGQRVTLRCSPRSGDLSVYWYQQSLDQGLQFLIQYYNGEERAKGNILERFSAQQFPDLHSELNLSSLELGDSALYFCASSRRPGELFFGEGSRLTVL.

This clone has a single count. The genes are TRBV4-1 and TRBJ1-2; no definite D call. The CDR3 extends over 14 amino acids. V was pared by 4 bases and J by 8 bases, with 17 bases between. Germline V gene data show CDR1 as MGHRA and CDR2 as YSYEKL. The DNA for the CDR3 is TGCGCCAGCAGCCCCACCAATCTAGATCGGGGCTACACCTTC. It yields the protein CASSPTNLDRGYTF.

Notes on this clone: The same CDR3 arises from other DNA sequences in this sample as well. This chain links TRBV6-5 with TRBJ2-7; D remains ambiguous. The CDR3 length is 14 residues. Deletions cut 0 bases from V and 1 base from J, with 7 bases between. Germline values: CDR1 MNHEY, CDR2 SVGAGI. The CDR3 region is CASSYSRQSYEQYF. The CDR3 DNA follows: TGTGCCAGCAGTTACTCTCGTCAGTCCTACGAGCAGTACTTC.

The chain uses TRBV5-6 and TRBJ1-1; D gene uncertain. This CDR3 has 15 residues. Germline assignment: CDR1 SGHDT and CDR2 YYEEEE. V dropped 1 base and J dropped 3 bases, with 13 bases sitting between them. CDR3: CASSLLGYGDTEAFF. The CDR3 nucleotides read TGTGCCAGCAGCTTGTTGGGCTACGGGGACACTGAAGCTTTCTTT. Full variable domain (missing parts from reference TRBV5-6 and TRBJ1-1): DAGVTQSPTHLIKTRGQQVTLRCSPKSGHDTVSWYQQALGQGPQFIFQYYEEEERQRGNFPDRFSGHQFPNYSSELNVNALLLGDSALYLCASSLLGYGDTEAFFGQGTRLTVV.

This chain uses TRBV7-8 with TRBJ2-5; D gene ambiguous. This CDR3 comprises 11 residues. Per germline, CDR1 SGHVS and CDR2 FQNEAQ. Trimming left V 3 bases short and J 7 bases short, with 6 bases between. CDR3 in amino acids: CASSFAGTQYF. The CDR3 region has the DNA TGTGCCAGCAGCTTCGCTGGGACCCAGTACTTC.

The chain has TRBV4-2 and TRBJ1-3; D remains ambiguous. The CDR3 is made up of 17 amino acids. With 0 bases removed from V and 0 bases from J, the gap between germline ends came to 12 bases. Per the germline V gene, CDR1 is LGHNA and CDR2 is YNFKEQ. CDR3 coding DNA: TGTGCCAGCAGCCAAGACAGTACATCATACTCTGGAAACACCATATATTTT. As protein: CASSQDSTSYSGNTIYF.

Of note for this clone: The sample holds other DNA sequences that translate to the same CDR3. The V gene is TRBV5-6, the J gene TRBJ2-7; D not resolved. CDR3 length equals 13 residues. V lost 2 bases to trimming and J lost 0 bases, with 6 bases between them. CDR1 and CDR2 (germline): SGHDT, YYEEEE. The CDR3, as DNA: TGTGCCAGCAGCTTAGGGAACTCCTACGAGCAGTACTTC. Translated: CASSLGNSYEQYF. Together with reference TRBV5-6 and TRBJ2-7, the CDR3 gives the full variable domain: DAGVTQSPTHLIKTRGQQVTLRCSPKSGHDTVSWYQQALGQGPQFIFQYYEEEERQRGNFPDRFSGHQFPNYSSELNVNALLLGDSALYLCASSLGNSYEQYFGPGTRLTVT.

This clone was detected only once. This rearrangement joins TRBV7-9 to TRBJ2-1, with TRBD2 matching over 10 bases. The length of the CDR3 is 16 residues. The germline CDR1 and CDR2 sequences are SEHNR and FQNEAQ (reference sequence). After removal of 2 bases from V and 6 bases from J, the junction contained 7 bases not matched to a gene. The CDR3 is CASSLRSGRASNEQFF. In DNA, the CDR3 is TGTGCCAGCAGCTTACGGAGCGGGAGGGCCTCCAATGAGCAGTTCTTC.

For the CDR3, the DNA is TGTGCCAGCAGTTGGACCGGGACTAGCGTGCAGTTCTTC. It encodes CASSWTGTSVQFF. The chain couples TRBV27 to TRBJ2-1; 10 nucleotides line up with TRBD2. The V gene's germline CDR1 is MNHEY and CDR2 SMNVEV (reference sequence). This CDR3 region has 13 residues. Germline trimming cut 4 bases from V and 12 bases from J; bases unmatched to any gene: 6.

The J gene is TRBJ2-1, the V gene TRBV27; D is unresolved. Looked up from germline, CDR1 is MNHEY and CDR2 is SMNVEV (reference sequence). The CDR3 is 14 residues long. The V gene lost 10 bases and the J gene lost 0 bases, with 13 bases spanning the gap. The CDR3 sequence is CATAWQSSYNEQFF. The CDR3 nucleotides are TGTGCCACAGCGTGGCAGAGCTCCTACAATGAGCAGTTCTTC.

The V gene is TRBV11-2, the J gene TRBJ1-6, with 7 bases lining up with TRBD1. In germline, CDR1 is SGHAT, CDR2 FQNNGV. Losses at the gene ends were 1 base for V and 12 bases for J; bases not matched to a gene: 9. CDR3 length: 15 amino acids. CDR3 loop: CASSLVGRGYLPLHF. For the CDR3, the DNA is TGTGCCAGCAGCTTAGTGGGCAGGGGGTATCTACCCCTCCACTTT.

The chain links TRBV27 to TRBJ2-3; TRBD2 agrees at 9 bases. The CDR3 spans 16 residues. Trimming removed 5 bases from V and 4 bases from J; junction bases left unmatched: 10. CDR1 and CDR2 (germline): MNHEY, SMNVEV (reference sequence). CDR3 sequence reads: CASSIIAGAGPDTQYF. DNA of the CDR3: TGTGCCAGCAGTATAATAGCGGGAGCGGGCCCAGATACGCAGTATTTT.

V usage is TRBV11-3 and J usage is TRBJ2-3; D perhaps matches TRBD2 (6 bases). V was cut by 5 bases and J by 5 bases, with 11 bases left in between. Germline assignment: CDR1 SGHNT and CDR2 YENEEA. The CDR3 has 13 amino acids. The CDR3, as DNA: TGTGCCAGCAGCGGAGCGGGTGGAGATACGCAGTATTTT. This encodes CASSGAGGDTQYF.

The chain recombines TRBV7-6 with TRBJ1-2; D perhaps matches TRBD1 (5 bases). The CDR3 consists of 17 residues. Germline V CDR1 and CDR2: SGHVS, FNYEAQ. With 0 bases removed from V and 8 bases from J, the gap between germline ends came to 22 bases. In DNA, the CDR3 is TGTGCCAGCAGCTTAGCCGGGGACGGAGCGACACCACAGGGCTACACCTTC. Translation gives CASSLAGDGATPQGYTF.

CDR3 sequence reads: CASSESPLTDLGYNEQFF. The CDR3 DNA reads TGTGCCAGCAGTGAGTCTCCCCTAACAGACCTAGGGTACAATGAGCAGTTCTTC. The chain has TRBV2 and TRBJ2-1; D remains ambiguous. V shed 3 bases and J shed 4 bases, with 22 bases lying between them. There are 18 residues in the CDR3. Germline lookup yields CDR1 SNHLY and CDR2 FYNNEI.

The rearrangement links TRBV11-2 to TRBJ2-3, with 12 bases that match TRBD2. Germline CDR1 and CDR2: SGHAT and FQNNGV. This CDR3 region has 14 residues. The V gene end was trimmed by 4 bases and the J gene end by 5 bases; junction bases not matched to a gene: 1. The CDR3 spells CASSWGLAGDTQYF. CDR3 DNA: TGTGCCAGCAGCTGGGGACTAGCGGGAGATACGCAGTATTTT.

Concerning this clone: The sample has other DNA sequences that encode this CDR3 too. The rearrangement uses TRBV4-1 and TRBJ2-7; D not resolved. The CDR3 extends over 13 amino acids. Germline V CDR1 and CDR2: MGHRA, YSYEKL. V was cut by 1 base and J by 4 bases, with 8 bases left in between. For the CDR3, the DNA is TGCGCCAGCAGCCAAGGAACGGATTACGAGCAGTACTTC. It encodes CASSQGTDYEQYF.